The 13 T cell receptor beta chains below come from one sample, sequenced in a study of CD8+ T cells in alopecia areata. The sequencing template was cDNA reverse transcribed from extracted RNA. Assay used: immunoSEQ multiplex PCR; TCRdb lists only in-frame clones, some missing. Here the sample spans 93,000 or so clones, around three fifths being singletons. The sample was CD4+ T cells sorted from blood. These receptors were taken from a human donor in good health.

The V call is TRBV7-9, the J call TRBJ2-7, with 8 positions matching TRBD2. The CDR3 is 14 amino acids. The V segment lost 8 bases and the J segment 0 bases; nucleotides outside the gene matches: 6. Germline CDR1 and CDR2: SEHNR and FQNEAQ (reference sequence). The CDR3 coding sequence is TGTGCCAGCGGCAAGCGGGGGAGCTCCTACGAGCAGTACTTC. Translation gives CASGKRGSSYEQYF.

The table lists this clone with a few counts. The V gene is TRBV11-2, the J gene TRBJ2-7, with 8 bases aligning to TRBD1. In germline, CDR1 is SGHAT, CDR2 FQNNGV. The CDR3 spans 14 residues. Losses at the gene ends were 5 bases for V and 2 bases for J; bases not matched to a gene: 5. CDR3 nucleotide sequence: TGTGCCAGCAGCGTCAGGACAGGGCCCTACGAGCAGTACTTC. The encoded protein is CASSVRTGPYEQYF.

V usage is TRBV15 and J usage is TRBJ1-2; TRBD1 matches 8 bases. This CDR3 spans 14 amino acids. CDR1 is LNHNV, CDR2 YYDKDF, per germline (reference sequence). With V trimmed by 0 bases and J by 6 bases, 3 bases remained unmatched. This CDR3 is CATSREGRGHGYTF. The DNA of the CDR3 is TGTGCCACCAGCAGAGAAGGCAGGGGGCATGGCTACACCTTC.

This chain joins TRBV7-9 and TRBJ1-1; unclear D gene. The germline V gene has CDR1 SEHNR and CDR2 FQNEAQ (reference sequence). Deletions cut 6 bases from V and 0 bases from J, with 5 bases between. The length of the CDR3 is 12 residues. CDR3 protein: CASRPLNTEAFF. The CDR3 region has the DNA TGTGCCAGCAGACCCCTGAACACTGAAGCTTTCTTT.

By sample share, this clone is medium-sized. V is TRBV28 and J is TRBJ2-5, with TRBD1 matching 7 bases. The CDR3 consists of 14 residues. V lost 6 bases to trimming and J lost 5 bases; unmatched junction nucleotides: 9. CDR1 and CDR2 from the germline V gene are MDHEN and SYDVKM. The CDR3 spells CASSRGQMRETQYF. CDR3 in DNA: TGTGCCAGCAGCCGGGGACAGATGAGGGAGACCCAGTACTTC. Together with reference TRBV28 and TRBJ2-5, the CDR3 gives the full variable domain: DVKVTQSSRYLVKRTGEKVFLECVQDMDHENMFWYRQDPGLGLRLIYFSYDVKMKEKGDIPEGYSVSREKKERFSLILESASTNQTSMYLCASSRGQMRETQYFGPGTRLLVL.

J is TRBJ1-2 and V is TRBV2; no clear D gene. The germline CDR1 and CDR2 sequences are SNHLY and FYNNEI. The CDR3 sequence is 11 residues long. V lost 3 bases, J lost 4 bases, and 3 bases lay in between. CDR3 sequence reads: CASSDIYGYTF. CDR3 sequence (DNA): TGTGCCAGCAGTGATATCTATGGCTACACCTTC. Full variable domain (missing parts from reference TRBV2 and TRBJ1-2): EPEVTQTPSHQVTQMGQEVILRCVPISNHLYFYWYRQILGQKVEFLVSFYNNEISEKSEIFDDQFSVERPDGSNFTLKIRSTKLEDSAMYFCASSDIYGYTFGSGTRLTVV.

The chain recombines TRBV6-1 with TRBJ2-7, with D possibly matching TRBD1 (6 bases). CDR3 length equals 13 residues. V shed 5 bases and J shed 0 bases, with 8 bases lying between them. CDR1 is MNHNS and CDR2 is SASEGT in the germline V gene. The CDR3 region has the DNA TGTGCCAGCAGTCGGACAGACTCCTACGAGCAGTACTTC. Its protein is CASSRTDSYEQYF.

This clone showed up just a few times. The chain recombines TRBV13 with TRBJ1-4; no clear D. The CDR3 contains 15 residues. Deletions cut 6 bases from V and 3 bases from J, with 14 bases between. Germline loops: CDR1 PRHDT, CDR2 FYEKMQ (reference sequence). The DNA for the CDR3 is TGTGCCAGCAGACCTTACACCTCACCTAATGAAAAACTGTTTTTT. It encodes CASRPYTSPNEKLFF.

The chain links TRBV6-5 to TRBJ1-2; 7 bases fit TRBD1. Per the germline V gene, CDR1 is MNHEY and CDR2 is SVGAGI. Trimming took 0 bases from V and 8 from J; bases not matched to a gene: 9. The CDR3 has 15 amino acids. DNA for the CDR3: TGTGCCAGCAGTTACTCGACACAGGGGAGTAGGGGCTACACCTTC. Its translation is CASSYSTQGSRGYTF.

The rearrangement joins TRBV7-2 to TRBJ1-2; 10 bases are a match to TRBD1. This CDR3 is built from 13 residues. Germline V gene lookup returns CDR1 SGHTA and CDR2 FQGNSA. J gave up 7 bases and V 5 bases, and 4 bases lay outside the gene matches. The CDR3 reads CASSSGTGAGYTF. CDR3 nucleotide sequence: TGTGCCAGCAGCAGTGGGACAGGGGCTGGCTACACCTTC.

V usage is TRBV11-1 and J usage is TRBJ2-2; D is perhaps TRBD1 (6 bases). The CDR3 length is 14 residues. Trimming stripped 6 bases from V and 1 base from J, with 9 bases between. Germline CDR1 and CDR2: SGHAT and FQDESV (reference sequence). CDR3 bases: TGTGCCAGCAGGCCGACAGGGAACACCGGGGAGCTGTTTTTT. It codes for CASRPTGNTGELFF. The full variable domain, rest sourced from reference TRBV11-1 and TRBJ2-2, is EAEVAQSPRYKITEKSQAVAFWCDPISGHATLYWYRQILGQGPELLVQFQDESVVDDSQLPKDRFSAERLKGVDSTLKIQPAELGDSAMYLCASRPTGNTGELFFGEGSRLTVL.

V is TRBV7-2 and J is TRBJ2-3; possible D gene TRBD2, 5 bases. V gave up 5 bases and J gave up 2 bases, with 14 bases separating them. Germline V lookup: CDR1 SGHTA, CDR2 FQGNSA. The CDR3 runs to 15 residues. The CDR3 bases are TGTGCCAGCAGCCTGAATCCGGGATCCACAGATACGCAGTATTTT. The encoded protein is CASSLNPGSTDTQYF. Complete variable domain (other parts from reference TRBV7-2 and TRBJ2-3): GAGVSQSPSNKVTEKGKDVELRCDPISGHTALYWYRQSLGQGLEFLIYFQGNSAPDKSGLPSDRFSAERTGGSVSTLTIQRTQQEDSAVYLCASSLNPGSTDTQYFGPGTRLTVL.

This clone was detected a few times. The chain has TRBV6-6 and TRBJ2-6; D is perhaps TRBD1 (6 bases). There are 16 residues in the CDR3. CDR1 and CDR2 from the germline V gene are MNHNY and SVGAGI (reference sequence). V dropped 6 bases and J dropped 2 bases, with 14 bases sitting between them. The CDR3 loop reads CASRKQGSPGANVLTF. In nucleotides, the CDR3 is TGTGCCAGCAGGAAGCAGGGGTCCCCTGGGGCCAACGTCCTGACTTTC.